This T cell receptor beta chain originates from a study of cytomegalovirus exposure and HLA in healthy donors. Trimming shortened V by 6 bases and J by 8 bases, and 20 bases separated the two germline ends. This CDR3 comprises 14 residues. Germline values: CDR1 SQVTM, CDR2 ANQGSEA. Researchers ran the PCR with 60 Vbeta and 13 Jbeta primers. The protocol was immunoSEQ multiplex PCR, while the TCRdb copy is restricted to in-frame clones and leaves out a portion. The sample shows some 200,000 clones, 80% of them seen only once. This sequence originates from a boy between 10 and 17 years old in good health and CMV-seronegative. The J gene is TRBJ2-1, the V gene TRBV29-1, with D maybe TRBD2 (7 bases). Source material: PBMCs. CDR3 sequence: CSVDRTAGEDEQFF. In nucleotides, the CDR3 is TGCAGCGTAGACAGGACCGCGGGAGAGGATGAGCAGTTCTTC.